Following are 10 T cell receptor beta chains from one sample sequenced in a study of T cell responses to AZD1222 COVID-19 vaccine. TCRdb's copy holds only in-frame clones and misses some; the assay was immunoSEQ multiplex PCR. The table shows 150,000 or so clones, with 90% occurring only once. The sequenced sample was peripheral blood, obtained 28 days after the second dose of the MenACWY control vaccine. Receptors were obtained from an adult who received the MenACWY meningococcal vaccine as a control.

The chain employs TRBV9 and TRBJ2-1; 11 bases line up with TRBD1. Losses at the gene ends were 0 bases for V and 10 bases for J; bases not matched to a gene: 6. The CDR3 consists of 15 residues. Germline V CDR1 and CDR2: SGDLS, YYNGEE. Written as DNA, the CDR3 is TGTGCCAGCAGCGTAGGCGGGACAGGGGGGCGGGAGCAGTTCTTC. Its translation: CASSVGGTGGREQFF.

The rearrangement links TRBV10-3 to TRBJ1-6; 7 bases map to TRBD1. The CDR3 totals 15 residues. V was pared by 6 bases and J by 7 bases, with 9 bases of the junction left unmatched. CDR1 ENHRY and CDR2 SYGVKD come from the germline V gene. The CDR3 protein is CAIRTSGTENSPLHF. In DNA form, the CDR3 reads TGTGCCATCAGGACCTCCGGGACAGAGAATTCACCCCTCCACTTT.

The chain carries TRBV3-1 (or the pseudogene TRBV3-2) and TRBJ1-2, with a weak D call TRBD1 (6 bases). The germline gives CDR1 LGHDT, CDR2 YNNKEL (reference sequence). The V and J ends lost 0 bases and 1 base respectively, with 18 bases between them. The CDR3 length is 18 residues. The CDR3 loop reads CASSQDLWTAALNYGYTF. CDR3 DNA: TGTGCCAGCAGCCAAGATCTCTGGACAGCGGCCCTTAACTATGGCTACACCTTC.

This clone has just one count. At the DNA level, this CDR3 is encoded by other sequences in the same sample as well. V is TRBV28 and J is TRBJ2-7; a weak D match, TRBD2 (7 bases). The ends were cut back, 9 bases at V and 3 bases at J, with 12 bases in the middle. The CDR3 runs to 12 residues. The V gene's germline CDR1 is MDHEN and CDR2 SYDVKM. CDR3 coding DNA: TGTGCCAGTGGGGGAGGGGGCTACGAGCAGTACTTC. The encoded protein is CASGGGGYEQYF.

This chain uses TRBV10-2 with TRBJ1-3; D is unclear. Germline V gene sequence: CDR1 WSHSY, CDR2 SAAADI. This CDR3 has 13 residues. V was trimmed by 5 bases and J by 0 bases, leaving 5 bases between them. The CDR3, as DNA: TGCGCCAGCAGTCTCTACTCTGGAAACACCATATATTTT. This translates into CASSLYSGNTIYF.

The V and J genes are TRBV7-2 and TRBJ2-5; D remains unclear. The CDR3 is 15 amino acids. The V gene's germline CDR1 is SGHTA and CDR2 FQGNSA. Trimming stripped 5 bases from V and 1 base from J, with 14 bases between. CDR3 sequence: CASSGPERAQETQYF. Here the CDR3 DNA reads TGTGCCAGCAGCGGGCCCGAGAGAGCCCAAGAGACCCAGTACTTC.

This chain links TRBV7-2 with TRBJ2-1, with TRBD2 as a possible D gene (6 bases). V dropped 3 bases and J dropped 0 bases, with 9 bases sitting between them. Germline V gene lookup returns CDR1 SGHTA and CDR2 FQGNSA. This CDR3 contains 15 residues. The CDR3 loop reads CASSFGGRSYNEQFF. The CDR3, as DNA: TGTGCCAGCAGCTTCGGGGGACGCTCCTACAATGAGCAGTTCTTC.

The chain has TRBV7-9 and TRBJ2-2; 10 bases are shared with TRBD2. The CDR3 covers 14 residues. Trimming removed 8 bases from V and 1 base from J; junction bases left unmatched: 1. Germline CDR1 is SEHNR and CDR2 is FQNEAQ (reference sequence). CDR3 in DNA: TGTGCCAGCGCTAGCGGGAGGAACACCGGGGAGCTGTTTTTT. This translates into CASASGRNTGELFF.

This chain links TRBV6-5 with TRBJ2-2; 11 bases fit TRBD1. The CDR3 extends over 15 amino acids. The V segment lost 6 bases and the J segment 4 bases; nucleotides outside the gene matches: 4. CDR1 and CDR2 from the germline V gene are MNHEY and SVGAGI. The CDR3 nucleotides are TGTGCCAGCAGCACCGGGACAGGGGGCACCGGGGAGCTGTTTTTT. This sequence encodes CASSTGTGGTGELFF.

V and J are TRBV28 and TRBJ1-2; D perhaps matches TRBD1 (5 bases). The CDR3 has 13 residues. Germline V lookup: CDR1 MDHEN, CDR2 SYDVKM. Trimming removed 5 bases from V and 3 bases from J, with 10 bases in between. CDR3 residues: CASSARGDYGYTF. The CDR3 bases are TGTGCCAGCAGTGCCCGGGGGGACTATGGCTACACCTTC.